Given below is one T cell receptor beta chain in context. V was clipped by 9 bases and J by 5 bases; unmatched bases: 5. This CDR3 spans 13 amino acids. CDR1 is SGHTA and CDR2 is FQGNSA in the germline V gene. The sample comes from a study of blood T cell repertoires in COVID-19. Study information: PBMCs, B-cell-depleted T cells, or T cells provided the cDNA or gDNA that made up the material.

Under the authors' procedure: Amplification of reference gene primers was used by the study to estimate nucleated cell counts. This table comes from immunoSEQ multiplex PCR, and its TCRdb copy is limited to in-frame clones, with some not included. That table gives V, J and clone size, and the DNA gave D and trimming. This repertoire shows tens of thousands of clones, around 80% found once; its top ten account for approximately 39%. The TCR sequence derives from a man older than 75 with active or convalescent COVID-19. V gene TRBV7-2 combines with J gene TRBJ2-1; 9 nucleotides match TRBD2. The sample was peripheral blood. The CDR3 protein is CASESGGHNEQFF. The CDR3 DNA sequence: TGTGCCAGTGAGAGCGGGGGGCACAATGAGCAGTTCTTC. The whole variable domain, filled in from reference TRBV7-2 and TRBJ2-1, reads GAGVSQSPSNKVTEKGKDVELRCDPISGHTALYWYRQSLGQGLEFLIYFQGNSAPDKSGLPSDRFSAERTGGSVSTLTIQRTQQEDSAVYLCASESGGHNEQFFGPGTRLTVL.